These 6 T cell receptor beta chains originate from one sample sequenced in a study of hypomethylating agent response in myelodysplastic syndrome. Method: immunoSEQ multiplex PCR; TCRdb's copy keeps in-frame clones and lacks some. The table records 4,500 or so clones, about four fifths of them present only once. The source was bone marrow, collected before or after starting hypomethylating agent treatment for myelodysplastic syndrome (not recorded which). The receptor source for this set is a human donor with myelodysplastic syndrome.

The genes are TRBV7-3 and TRBJ1-1; unclear D gene. Deletions cut 5 bases from V and 3 bases from J, with 19 bases between. Germline V CDR1 and CDR2: SGHTA, FQGTGA. There are 16 residues in the CDR3. The CDR3 sequence is CASSLFPPIRDTEAFF. The CDR3 DNA is TGTGCCAGCAGCCTTTTCCCCCCTATACGGGACACTGAAGCTTTCTTT.

Only a few counts were recorded for this clone. The chain joins TRBV11-2 to TRBJ2-5, with D perhaps given as TRBD1 or TRBD2 (5 bases each). The CDR3 runs 15 residues. Trimming cost V 3 bases and J 4 bases, with 15 bases left between them. The germline V gene encodes CDR1 SGHAT and CDR2 FQNNGV. In nucleotides, the CDR3 is TGTGCCAGCAGCTTTTGGGGGAATGAGCGAGAGACCCAGTACTTC. This translates into CASSFWGNERETQYF.

V usage is TRBV9 and J usage is TRBJ1-1; D not certain. The CDR3 runs to 14 residues. Germline V gene lookup returns CDR1 SGDLS and CDR2 YYNGEE. The V and J ends lost 1 base and 1 base respectively, with 8 bases between them. The CDR3 loop reads CASSVIPGNTEAFF. The CDR3 region has the DNA TGTGCCAGCAGCGTAATTCCAGGGAACACTGAAGCTTTCTTT.

This sequence joins TRBV7-6 and TRBJ2-3; D may match TRBD1 or TRBD2 (7 bases each). Germline-derived CDR1 and CDR2 are SGHVS and FNYEAQ. The CDR3 totals 15 residues. Trimming took 5 bases from V and 6 from J, leaving 18 bases between them. The CDR3 DNA is TGTGCCAGCAGCCCGGGGACAGTGGGAGGGGATACGCAGTATTTT. It translates to CASSPGTVGGDTQYF.

The rearrangement uses TRBV7-3 and TRBJ2-1; D is unclear. Germline lookup yields CDR1 SGHTA and CDR2 FQGTGA. The CDR3 sequence is 16 residues long. The V and J ends lost 0 bases and 0 bases respectively, with 9 bases between them. The CDR3 DNA follows: TGTGCCAGCAGCTTAACGATGGAAAGCTCCTACAATGAGCAGTTCTTC. This codes for CASSLTMESSYNEQFF.

The V and J genes are TRBV2 and TRBJ2-3; 8 bases are a match to TRBD1. The length of the CDR3 is 13 residues. Germline V gene data show CDR1 as SNHLY and CDR2 as FYNNEI. V trimming: 11 bases; J trimming: 1 base; junction bases outside the gene matches: 5. In DNA, the CDR3 is TGTGCCGGAATGACAGGGGGCACAGATACGCAGTATTTT. It is translated as CAGMTGGTDTQYF.